The 30 T cell receptor beta chains below come from one sample, sequenced in a study of blood T cell repertoires in COVID-19. Repertoires were generated with immunoSEQ multiplex PCR, while TCRdb's copy carries only in-frame clones and drops some. The table records about 70,000 clones, around 86% of them present only once. Sequenced input: peripheral blood. These receptors all come from a human donor in a cohort sampled during active COVID-19.

The chain carries TRBV7-9 and TRBJ2-3; possibly TRBD1 for D (6 bases). Germline V gene sequence: CDR1 SEHNR, CDR2 FQNEAQ (reference sequence). The V gene lost 7 bases and the J gene lost 1 base, with 12 bases spanning the gap. The CDR3 contains 14 residues. CDR3 bases: TGTGCCAGCAAGGTGGGGGCCGGCACAGATACGCAGTATTTT. Residues: CASKVGAGTDTQYF.

The chain uses TRBV5-5 and TRBJ1-4, with a weak D call TRBD1 (6 bases). Trimming left V 4 bases short and J 4 bases short, with 14 bases between. This CDR3 is 15 amino acids long. Looked up from germline, CDR1 is SGHKS and CDR2 is YYEKEE (reference sequence). CDR3 in DNA: TGTGCCAGCAGCCAGCAGGGGAATTATAATGAAAAACTGTTTTTT. Encoded protein: CASSQQGNYNEKLFF.

The V call is TRBV5-4, the J call TRBJ2-5; 8 bases match TRBD1. V lost 4 bases to trimming and J lost 0 bases; unmatched junction nucleotides: 8. This CDR3 has 16 residues. Germline V gene sequence: CDR1 SGHNT, CDR2 YYREEE (reference sequence). CDR3 nucleotides: TGTGCCAGCAGCCCGGACAGGGCTGGGTACCAAGAGACCCAGTACTTC. Its protein is CASSPDRAGYQETQYF.

This clone was recorded only once. V gene TRBV7-2 combines with J gene TRBJ1-6; possibly TRBD1 for D (6 bases). Trimming pared 2 bases from V and 6 bases from J, leaving 11 bases between. The CDR3 has 15 residues. Germline V gene sequence: CDR1 SGHTA, CDR2 FQGNSA. This chain's CDR3 is CASSLTRGGNSPLHF. The CDR3, as DNA: TGTGCCAGCAGCTTAACCAGGGGTGGTAATTCACCCCTCCACTTT.

CDR3 coding DNA: TGTGCCTGGAGCCGGGAGAACACCGGGGAGCTGTTTTTT. It yields the protein CAWSRENTGELFF. The rearrangement uses TRBV30 and TRBJ2-2, with D maybe TRBD2 (5 bases). V was clipped by 3 bases and J by 1 base, with 6 bases between them. Germline lookup yields CDR1 GTSNPN and CDR2 SVGIG (reference sequence). This CDR3 has 13 amino acids.

The gene calls are TRBV6-6 and TRBJ1-1; the match to TRBD1 covers 8 bases. This CDR3 has 16 residues. The junction had 11 bases not matched to a gene; V was cut back by 8 bases and J by 0 bases. Germline CDR1 MNHNY, CDR2 SVGAGI (reference sequence). CDR3 DNA: TGTGCCAGCTCGGCACTGGGACAGGACATGAACACTGAAGCTTTCTTT. Translated, it gives CASSALGQDMNTEAFF.

This chain joins TRBV6-6 and TRBJ2-5; TRBD1 might be the D (6 bases). This CDR3 has 15 residues. Per the germline V gene, CDR1 is MNHNY and CDR2 is SVGAGI (reference sequence). V was trimmed by 6 bases and J by 2 bases, leaving 16 bases between them. The CDR3 nucleotides read TGTGCCAGCAGGGGGGCTAACAGGGTGCAAGAGACCCAGTACTTC. Translating gives CASRGANRVQETQYF.

The chain has TRBV6-5 and TRBJ1-4; no firm D call. The length of the CDR3 is 12 residues. V was cut by 4 bases and J by 5 bases, with 5 bases left in between. Germline V gene lookup returns CDR1 MNHEY and CDR2 SVGAGI. The CDR3 is CASSSINEKLFF. CDR3 bases: TGTGCCAGCAGTTCCATCAATGAAAAACTGTTTTTT.

This chain connects TRBV15 to TRBJ2-3; D is unresolved. The germline gives CDR1 LNHNV, CDR2 YYDKDF (reference sequence). V shed 3 bases and J shed 6 bases, with 13 bases lying between them. The CDR3 is made up of 14 amino acids. CDR3 nucleotide sequence: TGTGCCACCAGCAGGGGCAGCCAGGCGGATACGCAGTATTTT. Amino acids: CATSRGSQADTQYF.

This clone was detected a few times. The V and J genes are TRBV5-6 and TRBJ1-1; tentative D call: TRBD1 (6 bases). V lost 2 bases and J lost 4, with 12 bases in between. The germline gives CDR1 SGHDT, CDR2 YYEEEE. The CDR3 totals 14 residues. The CDR3 region has the DNA TGTGCCAGCAGCTTCACAGGGTCGGGCACTGAAGCTTTCTTT. As protein: CASSFTGSGTEAFF.

The V call is TRBV18, the J call TRBJ2-3, with D perhaps TRBD1 (5 bases). CDR3 length equals 15 residues. Trimming took off 1 base at V and 4 bases at J, with 12 bases between the two ends. The germline CDR1 and CDR2 sequences are KGHSH and LQKENI. CDR3 protein: CASSPLPRVADTQYF. In DNA form, the CDR3 reads TGTGCCAGCTCACCACTCCCCAGGGTAGCAGATACGCAGTATTTT.

This clone was picked up one time. The rearrangement uses TRBV7-2 and TRBJ2-1; 9 positions match TRBD2. From germline, CDR1 is SGHTA and CDR2 FQGNSA. With V trimmed by 2 bases and J by 10 bases, 6 bases remained unmatched. This CDR3 has 14 amino acids. This CDR3 reads CASSLMAGGGEQFF. In nucleotides, the CDR3 is TGTGCCAGCAGCTTAATGGCGGGGGGGGGAGAGCAGTTCTTC.

The rearrangement links TRBV18 to TRBJ1-1, with 9 nucleotides matching TRBD1. Germline V CDR1 and CDR2: KGHSH, LQKENI. J gave up 0 bases and V 8 bases, and 13 bases lay outside the gene matches. This CDR3 has 17 amino acids. The CDR3 loop is CASRPTTGGGMNTEAFF. CDR3 in DNA: TGTGCCAGCCGCCCTACTACAGGGGGCGGGATGAACACTGAAGCTTTCTTT.

This clone appeared once. The V call is TRBV5-4, the J call TRBJ2-7, with TRBD2 matching 13 bases. This CDR3 is built from 16 residues. Germline assignment: CDR1 SGHNT and CDR2 YYREEE (reference sequence). V lost 0 bases to trimming and J lost 1 base; unmatched junction nucleotides: 1. DNA for the CDR3: TGTGCCAGCAGCTTGGGACTAGCGGGGGGTTCCTACGAGCAGTACTTC. Its protein is CASSLGLAGGSYEQYF.

The chain carries TRBV7-9 and TRBJ2-2; 7 positions agree with TRBD2. Looked up from germline, CDR1 is SEHNR and CDR2 is FQNEAQ (reference sequence). The J segment lost 2 bases and the V segment lost 5 bases, leaving 14 bases of the junction unmatched. The CDR3 totals 18 residues. CDR3 DNA sequence: TGTGCCAGCAGCGTAAGGTCCCCCGGGACTACTAACACCGGGGAGCTGTTTTTT. Its translation: CASSVRSPGTTNTGELFF.

This chain uses TRBV2 with TRBJ1-3; 10 nucleotides match TRBD1. Per the germline V gene, CDR1 is SNHLY and CDR2 is FYNNEI. J was trimmed by 4 bases and V by 5 bases; bases with no gene match: 5. CDR3 length equals 15 residues. The CDR3 DNA is TGTGCCAGCAGTCCCAGGACAGGGGGAGGAAACACCATATATTTT. This codes for CASSPRTGGGNTIYF.

The V gene is TRBV15, the J gene TRBJ2-3; 8 bases are a match to TRBD2. This CDR3 comprises 14 residues. J lost 4 bases, V lost 8 bases, and 8 bases had no gene match. CDR1 and CDR2 from the germline V gene are LNHNV and YYDKDF (reference sequence). As DNA, the CDR3 is TGTGCCACCGGTAGCGGGGCCGGTGCAGATACGCAGTATTTT. This translates into CATGSGAGADTQYF.

The gene calls are TRBV10-3 and TRBJ2-7; TRBD2 might be the D (6 bases). Germline V gene sequence: CDR1 ENHRY, CDR2 SYGVKD. The CDR3 runs 13 residues. V was pared by 6 bases and J by 2 bases, with 11 bases between. In DNA form, the CDR3 reads TGTGCCATCAGCCCGGGACTTACCTACGAGCAGTACTTC. Translated: CAISPGLTYEQYF.

This clone was picked up one time. CDR3 protein: CSGLIRGTEAFF. Written as DNA, the CDR3 is TGCAGCGGGCTAATCCGGGGGACTGAAGCTTTCTTT. The chain joins TRBV29-1 to TRBJ1-1; possibly TRBD1 for D (5 bases). Per germline, CDR1 SQVTM and CDR2 ANQGSEA. The length of the CDR3 is 12 residues. Trimming took off 7 bases at V and 5 bases at J, with 14 bases between the two ends.

The chain carries TRBV6-1 and TRBJ1-2; D is uncertain. The V end lost 1 base, the J end lost 6 bases, and 15 bases lay between the germline ends. This CDR3 has 15 residues. The V gene's germline CDR1 is MNHNS and CDR2 SASEGT. CDR3 protein: CASSEVWSRADGYTF. CDR3 in DNA: TGTGCCAGCAGTGAAGTTTGGTCCAGAGCGGATGGCTACACCTTC.

The chain has TRBV12-5 and TRBJ1-1, with D maybe TRBD1 (6 bases). Trimming removed 0 bases at V and 4 bases at J, with 15 bases between. The CDR3 runs to 16 residues. Germline values: CDR1 LGHNT, CDR2 FRNRAP. The CDR3 sequence is CASGLVLQGWGTEAFF. CDR3 nucleotides: TGTGCTAGTGGTTTGGTTTTACAGGGCTGGGGCACTGAAGCTTTCTTT.

This chain joins TRBV19 and TRBJ2-5; tentative D call: TRBD1 (6 bases). The V and J ends lost 5 bases and 5 bases respectively, with 15 bases between them. The CDR3 has 14 residues. Germline V CDR1 and CDR2: LNHDA, SQIVND (reference sequence). CDR3 DNA: TGTGCCAGTAGTGAGACAGGCCTCGGGGAGACCCAGTACTTC. Translated, it gives CASSETGLGETQYF.

V and J are TRBV28 and TRBJ2-7, with TRBD1 matching 7 bases. Germline V lookup: CDR1 MDHEN, CDR2 SYDVKM. This CDR3 has 14 amino acids. V shed 10 bases and J 4 bases; nucleotides not matched to a gene: 13. CDR3 sequence reads: CATEPGQKVYEQYF. The CDR3 bases are TGTGCCACCGAACCGGGACAGAAGGTTTACGAGCAGTACTTC.

The V and J genes are TRBV3-1 (or the pseudogene TRBV3-2) and TRBJ2-5, with TRBD2 matching 11 bases. This CDR3 has 17 amino acids. CDR1 LGHDT and CDR2 YNNKEL come from the germline V gene (reference sequence). The V and J ends lost 3 bases and 1 base, in that order; junction bases with no gene match: 7. The CDR3 nucleotides are TGTGCCAGCAGCCACATAGCGGGGGGGCCCATCCAAGAGACCCAGTACTTC. Protein: CASSHIAGGPIQETQYF.

This chain uses TRBV7-9 with TRBJ1-2; 7 positions match TRBD1. The CDR3 totals 14 residues. CDR1 and CDR2 (germline): SEHNR, FQNEAQ (reference sequence). V trimming: 4 bases; J trimming: 4 bases; junction bases outside the gene matches: 6. CDR3 nucleotides: TGTGCCAGCAGCTGGCAGACAGGGCTCTATGGCTACACCTTC. Encoded protein: CASSWQTGLYGYTF.

The chain joins TRBV7-9 to TRBJ2-3; TRBD2 aligns across 14 bases. J lost 4 bases, V lost 5 bases, and 14 bases had no gene match. The CDR3 length is 19 residues. Germline CDR1 is SEHNR and CDR2 is FQNEAQ (reference sequence). The CDR3 loop is CASSPRTSGGFPPPDTQYF. The CDR3 DNA reads as TGTGCCAGCAGCCCCCGGACTAGCGGGGGGTTCCCTCCACCAGATACGCAGTATTTT. Supplemented by reference TRBV7-9 and TRBJ2-3, the full variable domain reads DTGVSQNPRHKITKRGQNVTFRCDPISEHNRLYWYRQTLGQGPEFLTYFQNEAQLEKSRLLSDRFSAERPKGSFSTLEIQRTEQGDSAMYLCASSPRTSGGFPPPDTQYFGPGTRLTVL.

The rearrangement links TRBV28 to TRBJ1-2, with TRBD1 matching 7 bases. This CDR3 is built from 12 residues. V was clipped by 5 bases and J by 8 bases; unmatched bases: 5. CDR1 and CDR2 (germline): MDHEN, SYDVKM. The CDR3 region is CASSRGPRGYTF. CDR3 nucleotides: TGTGCCAGCAGTAGGGGGCCGAGGGGCTACACCTTC.

The V and J genes are TRBV9 and TRBJ1-3, with a possible D match to TRBD1 (6 bases). Trimming cost V 0 bases and J 0 bases, with 10 bases left between them. This CDR3 is 16 amino acids long. Germline-derived CDR1 and CDR2 are SGDLS and YYNGEE. The CDR3 DNA follows: TGTGCCAGCAGCGTAGGAACAGGGAACTCTGGAAACACCATATATTTT. It translates to CASSVGTGNSGNTIYF.

V usage is TRBV7-2 and J usage is TRBJ2-7; the match to TRBD1 covers 8 bases. Germline trimming cut 4 bases from V and 4 bases from J; bases unmatched to any gene: 18. The CDR3 is made up of 18 amino acids. Germline V gene lookup returns CDR1 SGHTA and CDR2 FQGNSA. The CDR3 is CASSSDPTRTGRKYEQYF. CDR3 sequence (DNA): TGTGCCAGCAGCTCCGACCCTACCCGGACAGGGCGAAAATACGAGCAGTACTTC. The full variable domain, completed using reference TRBV7-2 and TRBJ2-7, is GAGVSQSPSNKVTEKGKDVELRCDPISGHTALYWYRQSLGQGLEFLIYFQGNSAPDKSGLPSDRFSAERTGGSVSTLTIQRTQQEDSAVYLCASSSDPTRTGRKYEQYFGPGTRLTVT.

The chain couples TRBV28 to TRBJ2-7; 10 bases line up with TRBD1. V shed 5 bases and J 3 bases; nucleotides not matched to a gene: 7. The V gene's germline CDR1 is MDHEN and CDR2 SYDVKM. This CDR3 is 15 amino acids long. The CDR3 coding sequence is TGTGCCAGCAGTCCTGGGACAGGGGAAAGCTACGAGCAGTACTTC. Encoded protein: CASSPGTGESYEQYF.